Listed below are T cell receptor beta chains from one sample, sequenced in a study of blood T cell repertoires in COVID-19. Method: immunoSEQ multiplex PCR; TCRdb's copy keeps in-frame clones and lacks some. The top ten hold 9.8% of the sample, which has 150,000 to 200,000 clones, about 85% seen once. Sequenced sample: peripheral blood. These receptors all stem from a woman older than 75 with acute or convalescent COVID-19. The CDR3 runs from the conserved cysteine through the conserved F or W. Fields, in order: clone size, J gene, V gene, D gene, CDR3 DNA, CDR3 protein. The D gene is left open where the match is weak. Size values are once, few and many counts, or a class for expanded clones, and some rows have none.

size: .; J: TRBJ2-2; V: TRBV30; D: TRBD2; DNA: TGTGCCTGGAGCCTTCTAGCGGGAGGGAAGAACACCGGGGAGCTGTTTTTT; CDR3: CAWSLLAGGKNTGELFF
size: .; J: TRBJ1-2; V: TRBV11-3; D: TRBD1; DNA: TGTGCCACCCTCTCAGGGGGTTTCTATGGCTACACCTTC; CDR3: CATLSGGFYGYTF
size: .; J: TRBJ2-3; V: TRBV5-6; D: TRBD1; DNA: TGTGCCAGCAACAGGGGCGAAGGCACAGATACGCAGTATTTT; CDR3: CASNRGEGTDTQYF
size: .; J: TRBJ1-2; V: TRBV7-2; D: .; DNA: TGTGCCAGCAGCTCCCGGGCTGGAGGGGGCTACACCTTC; CDR3: CASSSRAGGGYTF
size: few; J: TRBJ2-1; V: TRBV30; D: .; DNA: TGTGCCTGGCGACGGCAGGGGGGTTACAATGAGCAGTTCTTC; CDR3: CAWRRQGGYNEQFF
size: once; J: TRBJ1-1; V: TRBV5-8; D: .; DNA: TGTGCCAGCAGCTTTAAGGACAGGAACACTGAAGCTTTCTTT; CDR3: CASSFKDRNTEAFF
size: .; J: TRBJ1-1; V: TRBV7-8; D: TRBD1; DNA: TGTGCCAGCACCATAGGGACAGCGAACACTGAAGCTTTCTTT; CDR3: CASTIGTANTEAFF
size: .; J: TRBJ2-1; V: TRBV7-2; D: .; DNA: TGTGCCAGCAGCTTAGCCTTAAACAGGGATTCCGGTGAGCAGTTCTTC; CDR3: CASSLALNRDSGEQFF
size: .; J: TRBJ1-1; V: TRBV19; D: TRBD1; DNA: TGTGCCAGTAGCAGGGGGCTGGGGACTGAAGCTTTCTTT; CDR3: CASSRGLGTEAFF
size: .; J: TRBJ2-7; V: TRBV6-5; D: .; DNA: TGTGCCAGCACCCTTAGGACACCTCGAAACTACGAGCAGTACTTC; CDR3: CASTLRTPRNYEQYF
size: .; J: TRBJ1-6; V: TRBV11-2; D: TRBD1; DNA: TGTGCCAGCAGCCACCGATCCCTCACAGGGGCAAGTTCACCCCTCCACTTT; CDR3: CASSHRSLTGASSPLHF
size: .; J: TRBJ2-7; V: TRBV11-2; D: .; DNA: TGTGCCAGCAGCCCCAAGGGTCTGGGACTCTTAGGGGCCTACGAGCAGTACTTC; CDR3: CASSPKGLGLLGAYEQYF
size: .; J: TRBJ2-1; V: TRBV7-2; D: .; DNA: TGTGCCAGCAGCTTAGTGTGGCAAGCCTACAATGAGCAGTTCTTC; CDR3: CASSLVWQAYNEQFF
size: many; J: TRBJ2-1; V: TRBV7-6; D: TRBD2; DNA: TGTGCCAGCAGCCCCCGGGGGGGGATCAATGAGCAGTTCTTC; CDR3: CASSPRGGINEQFF
size: .; J: TRBJ2-1; V: TRBV19; D: TRBD2; DNA: TGTGCCAGTAGTATTGGGGGAGGGTCCTACAATGAGCAGTTCTTC; CDR3: CASSIGGGSYNEQFF
size: .; J: TRBJ2-5; V: TRBV7-2; D: TRBD1; DNA: TGTGCCAGCAGCTTAAAGGGGGCGAAGACCCAGTACTTC; CDR3: CASSLKGAKTQYF
size: .; J: TRBJ2-3; V: TRBV6-2/TRBV6-3; D: .; DNA: TGTGCCAGCAGTTACTCGGCTCAGAACCCCACAGATACGCAGTATTTT; CDR3: CASSYSAQNPTDTQYF
size: .; J: TRBJ1-4; V: TRBV10-2; D: TRBD1; DNA: TGCGCCAGCAGTGAAAGGGGGCAAAAACTGTTTTTT; CDR3: CASSERGQKLFF
size: .; J: TRBJ1-2; V: TRBV5-6; D: TRBD1; DNA: TGTGCCAGCAGCTCATTAGGGGTAGGGGGCAACTATGGCTACACCTTC; CDR3: CASSSLGVGGNYGYTF
size: .; J: TRBJ2-5; V: TRBV4-2; D: .; DNA: TGTGCCAGCAGCCAAGCTACCTCGCCGGGACGGGGGGAGACCCAGTACTTC; CDR3: CASSQATSPGRGETQYF
size: .; J: TRBJ2-7; V: TRBV10-3; D: TRBD1; DNA: TGTGCCATCAGTGGGGAACAGGGGGCTACCTACGAGCAGTACTTC; CDR3: CAISGEQGATYEQYF
size: .; J: TRBJ1-3; V: TRBV9; D: .; DNA: TGTGCCCGGGAATCAGTGGATGCTGGAAACACCATATATTTT; CDR3: CARESVDAGNTIYF
size: once; J: TRBJ2-5; V: TRBV6-2/TRBV6-3; D: .; DNA: TGTGCCAGCAGTTCCCAGACAGTAGTCGAAGAGACCCAGTACTTC; CDR3: CASSSQTVVEETQYF
size: .; J: TRBJ2-7; V: TRBV18; D: .; DNA: TGTGCCAGCTCACCATCTAAGAGCTCCTACGAGCAGTACTTC; CDR3: CASSPSKSSYEQYF
size: .; J: TRBJ1-2; V: TRBV5-5; D: .; DNA: TGTGCCAGCAGCTTGACAGGGTGGTCTAACTATGGCTACACCTTC; CDR3: CASSLTGWSNYGYTF
size: .; J: TRBJ2-7; V: TRBV5-1; D: TRBD1; DNA: TGCGCCAGCAGCCCCGGGACAGGGCTGGGGACCTACGAGCAGTACTTC; CDR3: CASSPGTGLGTYEQYF
size: .; J: TRBJ1-2; V: TRBV6-2/TRBV6-3; D: TRBD1; DNA: TGTGCCAGCAGTTTCTCTTTGGGACAGTCACCCGATAACTATGGCTACACCTTC; CDR3: CASSFSLGQSPDNYGYTF
size: once; J: TRBJ1-4; V: TRBV6-6; D: TRBD1; DNA: TGTGCCAGCACCCTGGGGGACAGGGATGAAAAACTGTTTTTT; CDR3: CASTLGDRDEKLFF
size: .; J: TRBJ1-1; V: TRBV2; D: .; DNA: TGTGCCGGGGAAGGGTCAGGGCGGTTTGGCACTGAAGCTTTCTTT; CDR3: CAGEGSGRFGTEAFF
size: .; J: TRBJ1-1; V: TRBV27; D: TRBD1; DNA: TGTGCCAGCAGTCTCCGGACAGGTTGGAACACTGAAGCTTTCTTT; CDR3: CASSLRTGWNTEAFF
size: .; J: TRBJ2-1; V: TRBV27; D: TRBD1; DNA: TGTGCCAGCAGTTTCAGGGGGCCTGAGTCCTACAATGAGCAGTTCTTC; CDR3: CASSFRGPESYNEQFF
size: .; J: TRBJ2-4; V: TRBV6-5; D: .; DNA: TGTGCCAGCAGCAGACTACGGGATTACATTCAGTACTTC; CDR3: CASSRLRDYIQYF
size: .; J: TRBJ1-5; V: TRBV6-2/TRBV6-3; D: .; DNA: TGTGCCAGCAGTCGTCTAAGGGGGGGGGATCAGCCCCAGCATTTT; CDR3: CASSRLRGGDQPQHF
size: .; J: TRBJ1-4; V: TRBV4-1; D: .; DNA: TGCGCCAGCAGCCAAGGGGGGGGTAATGAAAAACTGTTTTTT; CDR3: CASSQGGGNEKLFF
size: .; J: TRBJ2-1; V: TRBV18; D: .; DNA: TGTGCCAGCTCACCACGAACGGGACACTACAATGAGCAGTTCTTC; CDR3: CASSPRTGHYNEQFF
size: .; J: TRBJ1-6; V: TRBV4-1; D: .; DNA: TGCGCCAGCAGCCAAGATTTAAGGGGGACCTACGGCATCTATAATTCACCCCTCCACTTT; CDR3: CASSQDLRGTYGIYNSPLHF
size: once; J: TRBJ1-3; V: TRBV15; D: .; DNA: TGTGCCACCAGCAGAGACGCCGGCTCTGGAAACACCATATATTTT; CDR3: CATSRDAGSGNTIYF
size: .; J: TRBJ1-1; V: TRBV7-9; D: .; DNA: TGTGCCAGCAGCTTACGGTCAGGGGCACTGATGAACACTGAAGCTTTCTTT; CDR3: CASSLRSGALMNTEAFF
size: .; J: TRBJ2-7; V: TRBV7-2; D: .; DNA: TGTGCCAGCACCCCAGCTGGGGGGAGCAGTGGGTACGAGCAGTACTTC; CDR3: CASTPAGGSSGYEQYF
size: .; J: TRBJ1-3; V: TRBV6-1; D: TRBD1; DNA: TGTGCCAGCAGTGACGGGACAGGCCCTGGAAACACCATATATTTT; CDR3: CASSDGTGPGNTIYF
size: .; J: TRBJ2-3; V: TRBV5-6; D: .; DNA: TGTGCCAGCAGCTTGGGACAGCACACAGATACGCAGTATTTT; CDR3: CASSLGQHTDTQYF
size: .; J: TRBJ1-1; V: TRBV7-2; D: TRBD1; DNA: TGTGCCAGCAGCACTATACAGGGGGCGGGCACTGAAGCTTTCTTT; CDR3: CASSTIQGAGTEAFF
size: .; J: TRBJ2-3; V: TRBV6-6; D: TRBD2; DNA: TGTGCCAGCAGCCTGGGACTAGCGGGACGGGATACGCAGTATTTT; CDR3: CASSLGLAGRDTQYF
size: .; J: TRBJ1-2; V: TRBV5-4; D: TRBD1; DNA: TGTGCCAGCAGAGGGACAGGGCGGGACTATGGCTACACCTTC; CDR3: CASRGTGRDYGYTF
size: .; J: TRBJ2-3; V: TRBV29-1; D: .; DNA: TGCAGCGCTGACCCTCGGGGCACAGATACGCAGTATTTT; CDR3: CSADPRGTDTQYF
size: .; J: TRBJ2-4; V: TRBV29-1; D: TRBD1; DNA: TGCAGCGTTGAGACAGGGGGGGCCAAAAACATTCAGTACTTC; CDR3: CSVETGGAKNIQYF
size: .; J: TRBJ1-1; V: TRBV4-3; D: .; DNA: TGCGCCAGCAGCCAAGAGCCGTCACAGCCAAACACTGAAGCTTTCTTT; CDR3: CASSQEPSQPNTEAFF
size: .; J: TRBJ2-5; V: TRBV5-1; D: .; DNA: TGCGCCAGCAGCTCCTCACAGGGATTCCAAGAGACCCAGTACTTC; CDR3: CASSSSQGFQETQYF
size: once; J: TRBJ2-1; V: TRBV9; D: TRBD2; DNA: TGTGCCAGCAGCTCGATAGTACTAGCGGGGACCGCTGGTGAGCAGTTCTTC; CDR3: CASSSIVLAGTAGEQFF
size: .; J: TRBJ1-5; V: TRBV27; D: .; DNA: TGTGCCAGCAGTTTATCAACAGGGATGAGCAATCAGCCCCAGCATTTT; CDR3: CASSLSTGMSNQPQHF
size: .; J: TRBJ2-7; V: TRBV4-1; D: .; DNA: TGCGCCAGCAGCCAAGTTTTGCCAGACTACGAGCAGTACTTC; CDR3: CASSQVLPDYEQYF
size: .; J: TRBJ2-6; V: TRBV5-8; D: .; DNA: TGTGCCAGCAGCTTGGAGTCAGCAGGCTCTGGGGCCAACGTCCTGACTTTC; CDR3: CASSLESAGSGANVLTF
size: .; J: TRBJ1-5; V: TRBV2; D: .; DNA: TGTGCCAGCAGGGCCGAGGTGTCGGCCCAGCATTTT; CDR3: CASRAEVSAQHF